The 8 T cell receptor beta chains below come from one sample, sequenced in a study of blood T cells in healthy people across ages (dated by TCRdb to between 2014 and 2016). Libraries came from 5' RACE. Instrument on record: Illumina HiSeq 2500. A second PCR of roughly 7 to 11 cycles was performed with a sample-barcoded 5' primer and a J-beta primer mix. In TCRdb, the public reads were trimmed at Q25 with fastp and aligned with MiXCR, with productive beta chains retained. CDR3 protein sequences are deduplicated, and each keeps its most common genes and DNA. Present in this sample are about 1,500,000 distinct CDR3 sequences, around two fifths of which were seen just once. The ten largest clones represent 6.5% to 10% of the sample. The sequencing input was blood. All receptors come from a woman aged 18-29 years in good health.

This clonotype came up a few times. This chain joins TRBV20-1 and TRBJ2-2, with D possibly being TRBD2 (6 bases). Germline values: CDR1 DFQATT, CDR2 SNEGSKA (reference sequence). Between the trimmed V and J ends, which lost 5 bases and 3 bases, there was a span of 25 bases. The CDR3 runs to 18 residues. The DNA of the CDR3 is TGCAGTGCTTATGATTTTAATGGGCGGGACGCCTACACCGGGGAGCTGTTTTTT. It codes for CSAYDFNGRDAYTGELFF.

V usage is TRBV4-2 and J usage is TRBJ1-2, with D perhaps matching TRBD1 (5 bases). V lost 7 bases and J 11 bases, leaving 23 bases between the germline ends. CDR3 length equals 14 residues. The germline CDR1 and CDR2 sequences are LGHNA and YNFKEQ. This CDR3 reads CASTVTVGDRGYTF. CDR3 coding DNA: TGTGCCAGCACCGTCACTGTAGGGGATCGTGGGTACACCTTC.

Only a few counts were recorded for this clonotype. The rearrangement joins TRBV2 to TRBJ2-5; D not certain. The germline V gene has CDR1 SNHLY and CDR2 FYNNEI. The V and J ends lost 3 bases and 5 bases respectively, with 13 bases between them. The CDR3 spans 14 residues. As DNA, the CDR3 is TGTGCCAGCAGTGAGAGATCCTTTAGGGAGACCCAGTACTTC. The encoded protein is CASSERSFRETQYF.

This sequence joins TRBV11-1 and TRBJ2-1; D not certain. Germline V CDR1 and CDR2: SGHAT, FQDESV (reference sequence). The CDR3 sequence is 14 residues long. V dropped 1 base and J dropped 7 bases, with 11 bases sitting between them. The chain's CDR3 is CASSLGPDWNEQFF. CDR3 DNA: TGTGCCAGCAGCTTAGGGCCGGATTGGAATGAGCAGTTCTTC.

This chain links TRBV28 with TRBJ2-1, with TRBD2 matching over 8 bases. The assigned J gene may be wrong: the sequence end matches TRBJ2-7 better. The CDR3 is 15 residues long. Germline V gene data show CDR1 as MDHEN and CDR2 as SYDVKM. The CDR3 is CASSPGGGLYNEQYF. The CDR3 nucleotides are TGTGCCAGCAGTCCCGGGGGGGGACTTTACAATGAGCAGTACTTC.

This chain joins TRBV6-5 and TRBJ1-2, with 9 positions matching TRBD1. The CDR3 is 15 amino acids. From germline, CDR1 is MNHEY and CDR2 SVGAGI. With V trimmed by 6 bases and J by 4 bases, 9 bases remained unmatched. CDR3 DNA: TGTGCCAGCAGACAGGGACAGGGTGGAATCTATGGCTACACCTTC. Its translation: CASRQGQGGIYGYTF.

This rearrangement joins TRBV5-1 to TRBJ2-3; D might be TRBD2 (6 bases). This CDR3 spans 15 amino acids. Germline V gene data show CDR1 as SGHRS and CDR2 as YFSETQ. Trimming took 3 bases from V and 3 from J, leaving 14 bases between them. The CDR3 loop reads CASSWVAGTTDTQYF. CDR3 sequence (DNA): TGCGCCAGCAGCTGGGTCGCGGGGACGACAGATACGCAGTATTTT.

A few counts support this clonotype. This sequence joins TRBV12-3 or TRBV12-4 and TRBJ2-1, with 9 nucleotides matching TRBD2. There are 16 residues in the CDR3. The trim removed 3 bases at V and 6 bases at J, leaving 9 bases unmatched. This CDR3 reads CASSLQSGGSANEQFF. The CDR3 coding sequence is TGTGCCAGCAGTTTGCAAAGCGGGGGGTCGGCCAATGAGCAGTTCTTC.